Presented here are 16 T cell receptor beta chains from one specimen sequenced in a study of cytomegalovirus exposure and HLA in healthy donors. Both 60 Vbeta primers and 13 Jbeta primers went into the PCR. Clones were sequenced by immunoSEQ multiplex PCR, and TCRdb holds only the in-frame ones, with some missing. Of roughly 160,000 clones listed, around four fifths are singletons. The material sequenced was PBMCs. These receptors were taken from a woman between 50 and 59 years old in good health and CMV-seronegative.

The chain carries TRBV5-6 and TRBJ2-1; TRBD1 is a possible D gene (5 bases). The germline gives CDR1 SGHDT, CDR2 YYEEEE. This CDR3 comprises 15 residues. V gave up 0 bases and J gave up 6 bases, with 13 bases separating them. CDR3 nucleotide sequence: TGTGCCAGCAGCTTGGAGTACAGGAACCCCAATGAGCAGTTCTTC. Translating it yields CASSLEYRNPNEQFF.

This sequence joins TRBV28 and TRBJ1-5; 8 bases agree with TRBD1. V lost 11 bases, J lost 6 bases, and 9 bases stayed unmatched. Germline CDR1 MDHEN, CDR2 SYDVKM. CDR3 length: 13 amino acids. CDR3 in amino acids: CAHQGQGAQPQHF. The CDR3, as DNA: TGTGCCCACCAAGGACAGGGCGCTCAGCCCCAGCATTTT. Based on the CDR3 plus reference TRBV28 and TRBJ1-5, the full variable domain is DVKVTQSSRYLVKRTGEKVFLECVQDMDHENMFWYRQDPGLGLRLIYFSYDVKMKEKGDIPEGYSVSREKKERFSLILESASTNQTSMYLCAHQGQGAQPQHFGDGTRLSIL.

The CDR3 DNA sequence: TGCGCCAGCAGCCAAGGCGACAGGGGATCGGAGGGCTACACCTTC. This codes for CASSQGDRGSEGYTF. The V call is TRBV4-3, the J call TRBJ1-2, with TRBD1 matching over 8 bases. Per germline, CDR1 LGHNA and CDR2 YSLEER. The CDR3 runs 15 residues. J was trimmed by 8 bases and V by 1 base; bases with no gene match: 9.

This clone occurred once. The chain is built from TRBV5-4 and TRBJ2-3; 11 nucleotides match TRBD2. V was clipped by 0 bases and J by 0 bases; unmatched bases: 6. The length of the CDR3 is 18 residues. Germline V gene lookup returns CDR1 SGHNT and CDR2 YYREEE (reference sequence). In DNA, the CDR3 is TGTGCCAGCAGCTTGGGACTAGCGGGGTGGACTAGCACAGATACGCAGTATTTT. The encoded protein is CASSLGLAGWTSTDTQYF. Complete variable domain (other parts from reference TRBV5-4 and TRBJ2-3): ETGVTQSPTHLIKTRGQQVTLRCSSQSGHNTVSWYQQALGQGPQFIFQYYREEENGRGNFPPRFSGLQFPNYSSELNVNALELDDSALYLCASSLGLAGWTSTDTQYFGPGTRLTVL.

The V and J genes are TRBV27 and TRBJ1-5, with D unresolved. The V end lost 2 bases, the J end lost 4 bases, and 12 bases lay between the germline ends. CDR3 size: 15 residues. CDR1 is MNHEY, CDR2 SMNVEV, per germline (reference sequence). The CDR3 protein is CASSLGFGKNQPQHF. The CDR3 DNA sequence: TGTGCCAGCAGTTTAGGTTTCGGGAAGAATCAGCCCCAGCATTTT.

This chain connects TRBV9 to TRBJ1-1; 7 bases line up with TRBD1. CDR1 and CDR2 from the germline V gene are SGDLS and YYNGEE. The length of the CDR3 is 14 residues. Trimming cost V 3 bases and J 4 bases; bases outside gene matches: 6. CDR3 residues: CASSGPDRVTEAFF. DNA for the CDR3: TGTGCCAGCAGCGGACCAGACAGGGTCACTGAAGCTTTCTTT.

The chain recombines TRBV27 with TRBJ1-1, with 7 bases matching TRBD1. With 3 bases clipped from V and 1 base from J, the junction kept 2 bases outside the gene matches. CDR3 length: 14 amino acids. Germline V gives CDR1 MNHEY, CDR2 SMNVEV (reference sequence). CDR3 amino acids: CASSLTGTNTEAFF. The CDR3 coding sequence is TGTGCCAGCAGTTTGACAGGGACGAACACTGAAGCTTTCTTT.

In this sample, this clone turned up a few times. The genes are TRBV5-1 and TRBJ1-3; 9 nucleotides match TRBD1. The V gene's germline CDR1 is SGHRS and CDR2 YFSETQ. Trimming at V came to 4 bases and at J to 0 bases, leaving 2 bases not matched to a gene. The CDR3 is 15 amino acids. The CDR3 DNA follows: TGCGCCAGCAGCCGGACAGGGGACTCTGGAAACACCATATATTTT. It codes for CASSRTGDSGNTIYF.

The V call is TRBV7-8, the J call TRBJ1-4, with a possible D match to TRBD1 (6 bases). This CDR3 region has 16 residues. Germline lookup yields CDR1 SGHVS and CDR2 FQNEAQ. The V end was cut by 5 bases, the J end by 8 bases, with 21 bases between. The CDR3 DNA reads TGTGCCAGCAGCCCAGGAATCGGGGGGCTCAGAGAAAAACTGTTTTTT. Residues: CASSPGIGGLREKLFF.

The V gene is TRBV28, the J gene TRBJ2-7; 8 positions match TRBD1. V gave up 6 bases and J gave up 4 bases; unmatched junction bases: 5. The CDR3 spans 13 residues. Germline V gene sequence: CDR1 MDHEN, CDR2 SYDVKM. The CDR3 spells CASSQGAKYEQYF. In nucleotides, the CDR3 is TGTGCCAGCAGCCAGGGGGCGAAGTACGAGCAGTACTTC.

The V call is TRBV29-1, the J call TRBJ1-2; TRBD1 matches at 7 bases. There are 11 residues in the CDR3. J gave up 3 bases and V 7 bases, and 2 bases lay outside the gene matches. CDR1 and CDR2 (germline): SQVTM, ANQGSEA. For the CDR3, the DNA is TGCAGCGGTGGACAGGACTATGGCTACACCTTC. Translating it yields CSGGQDYGYTF.

The rearrangement joins TRBV4-3 to TRBJ1-1, with TRBD1 as a possible D gene (5 bases). The CDR3 extends over 16 amino acids. From germline, CDR1 is LGHNA and CDR2 YSLEER. Trimming left V 5 bases short and J 0 bases short, with 16 bases between. The DNA of the CDR3 is TGCGCCAGCAGCGGAGATCGACAGATTATGAACACTGAAGCTTTCTTT. Amino acid sequence: CASSGDRQIMNTEAFF.

This sequence joins TRBV2 and TRBJ2-7; 7 bases agree with TRBD1. The CDR3 is 14 amino acids. Per germline, CDR1 SNHLY and CDR2 FYNNEI. V was clipped by 6 bases and J by 4 bases; unmatched bases: 9. The CDR3 loop is CASRVPGQVYEQYF. The CDR3, as DNA: TGTGCCAGCAGGGTTCCAGGACAGGTTTACGAGCAGTACTTC.

This chain uses TRBV7-2 with TRBJ2-3; D ambiguous. The CDR3 is made up of 14 amino acids. Trimming stripped 2 bases from V and 3 bases from J, with 9 bases between. Germline V gene data show CDR1 as SGHTA and CDR2 as FQGNSA. The CDR3 region is CASSLRRKTDTQYF. The CDR3 region has the DNA TGTGCCAGCAGCTTACGCAGGAAAACAGATACGCAGTATTTT. Using reference TRBV7-2 and TRBJ2-3 for the parts outside the CDR3, the full variable domain is GAGVSQSPSNKVTEKGKDVELRCDPISGHTALYWYRQSLGQGLEFLIYFQGNSAPDKSGLPSDRFSAERTGGSVSTLTIQRTQQEDSAVYLCASSLRRKTDTQYFGPGTRLTVL.

The rearrangement joins TRBV18 to TRBJ2-2; D ambiguous. Trimming stripped 0 bases from V and 3 bases from J, with 5 bases between. Per germline, CDR1 KGHSH and CDR2 LQKENI. CDR3 length: 14 amino acids. CDR3: CASSPPLYTGELFF. The CDR3 DNA reads as TGTGCCAGCTCACCACCTCTATACACCGGGGAGCTGTTTTTT.

The CDR3 loop reads CASSSTGTSLAKNIQYF. CDR3 coding DNA: TGTGCCAGCAGCTCCACCGGGACATCACTAGCCAAAAACATTCAGTACTTC. V and J are TRBV11-2 and TRBJ2-4; D perhaps matches TRBD1 (6 bases). The length of the CDR3 is 17 residues. Germline CDR1 reads SGHAT; CDR2 reads FQNNGV. With 4 bases removed from V and 0 bases from J, the gap between germline ends came to 16 bases.